These 7 T cell receptor beta chains were all obtained from the same sample, sequenced in a study of technical replicates of blood from a handful of donors. Here immunoSEQ multiplex PCR was the method, and the copy in TCRdb shows in-frame clones only, minus some. This table holds around 50,000 clones, approximately 94% found once. The specimen was T cells isolated from PBMCs. These receptor sequences come from a human donor in good health.

The rearrangement uses TRBV7-9 and TRBJ2-1; 7 nucleotides align to TRBD2. Germline lookup yields CDR1 SEHNR and CDR2 FQNEAQ (reference sequence). This CDR3 comprises 17 residues. The V segment lost 7 bases and the J segment 2 bases; nucleotides outside the gene matches: 14. This CDR3 is CASNSDSSGTTYNEQFF. Written as DNA, the CDR3 is TGTGCCAGCAACTCCGATTCTAGCGGTACCACCTACAATGAGCAGTTCTTC. Together with reference TRBV7-9 and TRBJ2-1, the CDR3 gives the full variable domain: DTGVSQNPRHKITKRGQNVTFRCDPISEHNRLYWYRQTLGQGPEFLTYFQNEAQLEKSRLLSDRFSAERPKGSFSTLEIQRTEQGDSAMYLCASNSDSSGTTYNEQFFGPGTRLTVL.

A single count supports this clone. J is TRBJ2-5 and V is TRBV9; D unclear. Germline lookup yields CDR1 SGDLS and CDR2 YYNGEE. This CDR3 has 13 residues. V was trimmed by 4 bases and J by 3 bases, leaving 10 bases between them. CDR3 bases: TGTGCCAGCAGCTCACTCGAAAAAGAGACCCAGTACTTC. This translates into CASSSLEKETQYF.

The chain links TRBV5-4 to TRBJ1-6, with D tentatively TRBD1 (5 bases). The germline V gene has CDR1 SGHNT and CDR2 YYREEE (reference sequence). This CDR3 comprises 14 residues. With 2 bases removed from V and 10 bases from J, the gap between germline ends came to 13 bases. This CDR3 is CASSFDSGASPLHF. The CDR3 DNA follows: TGTGCCAGCAGCTTCGACAGCGGGGCCTCACCCCTCCACTTT.

This clone appeared once. The chain employs TRBV18 and TRBJ2-2; 7 nucleotides line up with TRBD1. The CDR3 extends over 17 amino acids. Trimming removed 0 bases from V and 5 bases from J; junction bases left unmatched: 9. Germline CDR1 and CDR2: KGHSH and LQKENI. The CDR3 reads CASSPPLRDRGTGELFF. CDR3 DNA: TGTGCCAGCTCACCACCCCTCCGGGACAGAGGAACCGGGGAGCTGTTTTTT.

The V and J genes are TRBV6-5 and TRBJ1-1; TRBD1 agrees at 10 bases. Germline V gives CDR1 MNHEY, CDR2 SVGAGI. The junction had 11 bases not matched to a gene; V was cut back by 8 bases and J by 5 bases. This CDR3 is built from 15 residues. CDR3 DNA sequence: TGTGCCAGCGGGGGGTTAGGACAGGGGGAAACTGAAGCTTTCTTT. Translation gives CASGGLGQGETEAFF.

The chain has TRBV28 and TRBJ2-1, with 7 bases matching TRBD1. Germline CDR1 reads MDHEN; CDR2 reads SYDVKM. Germline trimming cut 6 bases from V and 7 bases from J; bases unmatched to any gene: 3. The CDR3 spans 12 residues. The CDR3 region has the DNA TGTGCCAGCAGCCCGACAGGGAATGAGCAGTTCTTC. It codes for CASSPTGNEQFF.

The chain links TRBV11-2 to TRBJ2-3; TRBD2 might be the D (7 bases). The germline gives CDR1 SGHAT, CDR2 FQNNGV. Trimming left V 3 bases short and J 2 bases short, with 15 bases between. The CDR3 spans 16 residues. The CDR3 bases are TGTGCCAGCAGCTTTGTAGGGGGAGGGGACACAGATACGCAGTATTTT. It specifies CASSFVGGGDTDTQYF.